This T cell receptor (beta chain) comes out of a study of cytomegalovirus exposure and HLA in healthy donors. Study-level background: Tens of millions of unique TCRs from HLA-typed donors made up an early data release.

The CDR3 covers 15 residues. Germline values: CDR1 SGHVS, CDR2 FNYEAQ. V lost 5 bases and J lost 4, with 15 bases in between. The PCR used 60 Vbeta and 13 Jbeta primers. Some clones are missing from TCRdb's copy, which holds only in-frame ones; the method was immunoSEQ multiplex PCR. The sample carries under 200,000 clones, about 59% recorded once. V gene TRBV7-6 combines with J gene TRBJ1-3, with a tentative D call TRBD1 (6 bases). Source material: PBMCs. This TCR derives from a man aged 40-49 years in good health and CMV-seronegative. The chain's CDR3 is CASSPTIGTGNTIYF. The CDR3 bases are TGTGCCAGCAGCCCTACGATAGGGACAGGAAACACCATATATTTT.